This T cell receptor (beta chain) was identified in a study of blood T cell repertoires in COVID-19. About the study: COVID-19 samples from acute and convalescent phases originated in the United States, Italy and Spain. Sample material is recorded as cDNA or gDNA derived from T cells, B-cell-depleted T cells, or PBMCs.

In the study's own analysis: Counts of nucleated cells, estimated from reference gene primer amplification, were obtained. Method: immunoSEQ multiplex PCR; TCRdb's copy keeps in-frame clones and lacks some. The V and J calls and the clone size are those of that table, but D and trimming were determined from the DNA. The profile shows under 150,000 clones, around nine tenths of them singletons. Unmatched junction bases numbered 9, after V lost 5 bases and J lost 6 bases. The CDR3 sequence is 16 residues long. The germline gives CDR1 SGDLS, CDR2 YYNGEE. The receptor was isolated from a middle-aged woman with acute or convalescent COVID-19. The sequencing input was peripheral blood. The chain uses TRBV9 and TRBJ2-2; 11 bases fit TRBD2. CDR3 nucleotides: TGTGCCAGCAGTCTTACTAGCGGGAGTCGATCCGGGGAGCTGTTTTTT. Translated: CASSLTSGSRSGELFF.